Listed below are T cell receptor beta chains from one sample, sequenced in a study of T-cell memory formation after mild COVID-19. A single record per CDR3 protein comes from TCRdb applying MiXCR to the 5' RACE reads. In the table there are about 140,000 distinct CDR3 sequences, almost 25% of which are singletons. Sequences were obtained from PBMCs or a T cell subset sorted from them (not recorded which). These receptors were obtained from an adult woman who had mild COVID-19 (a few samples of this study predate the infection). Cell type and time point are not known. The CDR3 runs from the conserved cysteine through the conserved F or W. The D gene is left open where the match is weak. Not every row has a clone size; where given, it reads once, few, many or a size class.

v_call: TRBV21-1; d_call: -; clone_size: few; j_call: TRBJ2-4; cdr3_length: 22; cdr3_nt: TGTGCCAGCAGCAAATGCCCCTCTAGGACAGCGCCTCAATTCTATGCCAAAAACATTCAGTACTTC; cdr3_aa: CASSKCPSRTAPQFYAKNIQYF
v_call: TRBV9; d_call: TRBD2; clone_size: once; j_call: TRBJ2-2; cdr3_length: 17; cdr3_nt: TGTGCCAGCAGCGCCGGGGATGGAGCGGGAGTCGCCGGGGAGCTGTTTTTT; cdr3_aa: CASSAGDGAGVAGELFF
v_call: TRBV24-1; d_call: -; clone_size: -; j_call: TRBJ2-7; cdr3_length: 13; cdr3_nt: TGTGCCACCAGTGATCCGCCGGGTCCCGAGCAGTACTTC; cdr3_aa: CATSDPPGPEQYF
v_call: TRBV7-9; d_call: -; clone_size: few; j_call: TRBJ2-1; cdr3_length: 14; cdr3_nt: TGTGCCAGCAGCTTAGGGGATGCGTACAATGAGCAGTTCTTC; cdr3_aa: CASSLGDAYNEQFF
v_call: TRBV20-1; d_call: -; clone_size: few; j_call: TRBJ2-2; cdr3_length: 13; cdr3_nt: TGCAGTGCTAGACGAGCGGACACCGGGGAGCTGTTTTTT; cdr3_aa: CSARRADTGELFF
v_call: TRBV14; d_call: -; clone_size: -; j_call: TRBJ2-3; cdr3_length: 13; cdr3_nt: TGTGCCAGCAGCCGGGTTATGACAGATACGCAGTATTTT; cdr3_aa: CASSRVMTDTQYF
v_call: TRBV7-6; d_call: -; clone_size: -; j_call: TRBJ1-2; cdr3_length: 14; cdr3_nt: TGTGCCAGAAGCCCGCGGGGAGGGACCTATGGCTACACCTTC; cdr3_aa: CARSPRGGTYGYTF
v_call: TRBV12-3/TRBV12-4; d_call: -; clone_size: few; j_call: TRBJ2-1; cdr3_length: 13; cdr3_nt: TGTGCCAGCAGGACGGACCCGAACAATGAGCAGTTCTTC; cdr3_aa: CASRTDPNNEQFF
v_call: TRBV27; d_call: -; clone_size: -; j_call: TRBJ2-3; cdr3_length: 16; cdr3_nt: TGTGCCAGCAGTTTTATCTTTACAGCTAGCACAGATACGCAGTATTTT; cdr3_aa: CASSFIFTASTDTQYF
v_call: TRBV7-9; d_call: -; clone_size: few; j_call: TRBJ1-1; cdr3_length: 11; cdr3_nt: TGTGCCAGCAGCCGCGGGGAGGTAGCTTTCTTT; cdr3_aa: CASSRGEVAFF
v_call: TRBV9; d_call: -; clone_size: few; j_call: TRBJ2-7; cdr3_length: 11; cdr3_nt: TGTGCCAGCAGTGACGCCTACGAGCAGTACTTC; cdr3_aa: CASSDAYEQYF
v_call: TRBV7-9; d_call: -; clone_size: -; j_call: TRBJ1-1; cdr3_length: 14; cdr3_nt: TGTGCCAGCAGCACCGGGACATCGAACACTGAAGCTTTCTTT; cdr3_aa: CASSTGTSNTEAFF
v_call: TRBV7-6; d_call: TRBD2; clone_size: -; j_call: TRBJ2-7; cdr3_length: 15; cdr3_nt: TGTGCCAGCAGTCGGGGGGGCTTTCCCTCCTACGAGCAGTACTTC; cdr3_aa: CASSRGGFPSYEQYF
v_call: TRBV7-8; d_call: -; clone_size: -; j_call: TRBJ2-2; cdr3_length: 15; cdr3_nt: TGTGCCAGCAGCTTCGTACAGCGCAACACCGGGGAGCTGTTTTTT; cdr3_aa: CASSFVQRNTGELFF
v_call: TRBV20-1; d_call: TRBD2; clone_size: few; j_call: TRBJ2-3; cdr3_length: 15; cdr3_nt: TGCAGTGCTTCCCCGGCGGGAGGTAGTGCAGATACGCAGTATTTT; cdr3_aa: CSASPAGGSADTQYF
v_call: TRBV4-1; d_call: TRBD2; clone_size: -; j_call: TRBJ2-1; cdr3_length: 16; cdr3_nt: TGCGCCAGCAGCCAAGTAGTAGCGGGAGGGCCTGATGAGCAGTTCTTC; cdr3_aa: CASSQVVAGGPDEQFF
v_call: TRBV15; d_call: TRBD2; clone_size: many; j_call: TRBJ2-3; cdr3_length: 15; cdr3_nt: TGTGCCACCAGCAGATCCGGGACTAGCAGAGATACGCAGTATTTT; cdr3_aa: CATSRSGTSRDTQYF
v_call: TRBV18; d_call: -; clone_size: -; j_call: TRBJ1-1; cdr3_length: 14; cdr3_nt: TGTGCCAGCTCACCCGCGGGGGATCGCACTGAAGCTTTCTTT; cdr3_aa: CASSPAGDRTEAFF
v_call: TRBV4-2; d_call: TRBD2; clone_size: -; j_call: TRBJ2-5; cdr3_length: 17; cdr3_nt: TGTGCCAGCAGCCAAGACCTAGCGGGAGGGCCCTTGGAGACCCAGTACTTC; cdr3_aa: CASSQDLAGGPLETQYF
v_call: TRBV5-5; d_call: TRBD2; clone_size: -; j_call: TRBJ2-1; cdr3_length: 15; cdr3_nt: TGTGCCAGCAGCTTGGGACTAGCGGGAAGGAATGAGCAGTTCTTC; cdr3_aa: CASSLGLAGRNEQFF
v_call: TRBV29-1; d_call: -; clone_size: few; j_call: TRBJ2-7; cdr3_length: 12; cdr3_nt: TGCAGCGCCTGGGACTTCGCCTACGAGCAGTACTTC; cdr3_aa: CSAWDFAYEQYF
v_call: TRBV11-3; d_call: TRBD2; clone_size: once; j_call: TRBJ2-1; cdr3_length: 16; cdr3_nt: TGTGCCAGCAGCCTGGAGGGGACTAGCAGATACAATGAGCAGTTCTTC; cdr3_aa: CASSLEGTSRYNEQFF
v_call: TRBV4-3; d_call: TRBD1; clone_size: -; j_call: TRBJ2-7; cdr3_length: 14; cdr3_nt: TGCGCCAGCAGCCCGGACAGGGGCGGTTACGAGCAGTACTTC; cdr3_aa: CASSPDRGGYEQYF
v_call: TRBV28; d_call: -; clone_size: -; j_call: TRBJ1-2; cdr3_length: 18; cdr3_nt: TGTGCCAGCAGTCGACCCCAGGCTGCAGGGCCCACCGAGTATGGCTACACCTTC; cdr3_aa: CASSRPQAAGPTEYGYTF
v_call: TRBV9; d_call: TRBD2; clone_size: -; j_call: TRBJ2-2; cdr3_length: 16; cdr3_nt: TGTGCCAGCAGCGTAGGGCTAGCGGGAGTATCGGGGGAGCTGTTTTTT; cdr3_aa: CASSVGLAGVSGELFF
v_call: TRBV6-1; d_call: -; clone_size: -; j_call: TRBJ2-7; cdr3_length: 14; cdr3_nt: TGTGCCAGCACCTGGGACGGCTGGGGCTACGAGCAGTACTTC; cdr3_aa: CASTWDGWGYEQYF
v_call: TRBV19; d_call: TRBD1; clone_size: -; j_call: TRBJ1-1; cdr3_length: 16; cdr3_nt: TGTGCCAGTCCCGCCGGGACAGGAAGTATGAACACTGAAGCTTTCTTT; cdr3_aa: CASPAGTGSMNTEAFF
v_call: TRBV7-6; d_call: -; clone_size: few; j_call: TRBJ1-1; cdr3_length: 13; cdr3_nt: TGTGCCAGCAGCTTTGGGGCAGGTACTGAAGCTTTCTTT; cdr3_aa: CASSFGAGTEAFF
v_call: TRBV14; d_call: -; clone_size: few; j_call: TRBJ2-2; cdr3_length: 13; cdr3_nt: TGTGCCAGCAGCCAGGTTCACACCGGGGAGCTGTTTTTT; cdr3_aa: CASSQVHTGELFF
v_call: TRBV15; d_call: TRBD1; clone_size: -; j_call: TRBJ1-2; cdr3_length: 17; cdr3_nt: TGTGCCACCAGCAGATCCCCGACAGGGGGGGCCAACTATGGCTACACCTTC; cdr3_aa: CATSRSPTGGANYGYTF
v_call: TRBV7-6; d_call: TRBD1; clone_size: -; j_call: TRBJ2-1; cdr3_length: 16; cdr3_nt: TGTGCCAGCAGCGCCGTCCCGGGACAGGGACCCCCAGAGCAGTTCTTC; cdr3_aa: CASSAVPGQGPPEQFF
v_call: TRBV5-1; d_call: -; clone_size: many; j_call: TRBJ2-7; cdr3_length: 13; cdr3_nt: TGTGCCAGCAGTTTGGGGGCCTCCTACGAGCAGTACTTC; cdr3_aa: CASSLGASYEQYF
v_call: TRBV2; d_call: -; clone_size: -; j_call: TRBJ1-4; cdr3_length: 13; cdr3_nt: TGTGCCAGCAGTGATGAAAGTAATGAAAAACTGTTTTTT; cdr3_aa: CASSDESNEKLFF
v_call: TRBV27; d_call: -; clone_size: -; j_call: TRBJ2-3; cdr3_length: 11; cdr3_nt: TGTGCCAGCACGTCCTCTCATACGCAGTATTTT; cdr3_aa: CASTSSHTQYF
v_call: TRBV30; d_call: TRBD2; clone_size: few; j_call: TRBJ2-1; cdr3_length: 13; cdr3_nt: TGTGCCTGGACGAGCGGGGGGGCCAATGAGCAGTTCTTC; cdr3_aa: CAWTSGGANEQFF
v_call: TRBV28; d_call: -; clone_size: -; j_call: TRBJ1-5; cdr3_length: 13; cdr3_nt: TGTGCCAGCAGTTCAGGGGGCAATCAGCCCCAGCATTTT; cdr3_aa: CASSSGGNQPQHF
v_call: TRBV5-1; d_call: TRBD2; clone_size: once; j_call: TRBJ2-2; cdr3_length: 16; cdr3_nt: TGCGCCAGCAGCTCTCTAGCGGGAGGAGGTATCGGGGAGCTGTTTTTT; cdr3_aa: CASSSLAGGGIGELFF
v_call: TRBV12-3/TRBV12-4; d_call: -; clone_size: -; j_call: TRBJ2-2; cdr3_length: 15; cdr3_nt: TGTGCCAGCAGTTTAGTGGGACCGGGAACCGGGGAGCTGTTTTTT; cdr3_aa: CASSLVGPGTGELFF
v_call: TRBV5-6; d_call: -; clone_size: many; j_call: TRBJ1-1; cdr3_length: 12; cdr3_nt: TGTGCCAGCAGTACCGGGAAGGCTGAAGCTTTCTTT; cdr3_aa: CASSTGKAEAFF
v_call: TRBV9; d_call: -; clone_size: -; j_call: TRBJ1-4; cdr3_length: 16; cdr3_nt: TGTGCCAGCAGCATCGGGACGAAGGGCAAAGGGGAAAAACTGTTTTTT; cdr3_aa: CASSIGTKGKGEKLFF
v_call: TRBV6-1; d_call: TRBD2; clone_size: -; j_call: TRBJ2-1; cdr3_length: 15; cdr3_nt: TGTGCCAGCAGCCCGGGACTAGCAATTGGCAATGAGCAGTTCTTC; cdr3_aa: CASSPGLAIGNEQFF